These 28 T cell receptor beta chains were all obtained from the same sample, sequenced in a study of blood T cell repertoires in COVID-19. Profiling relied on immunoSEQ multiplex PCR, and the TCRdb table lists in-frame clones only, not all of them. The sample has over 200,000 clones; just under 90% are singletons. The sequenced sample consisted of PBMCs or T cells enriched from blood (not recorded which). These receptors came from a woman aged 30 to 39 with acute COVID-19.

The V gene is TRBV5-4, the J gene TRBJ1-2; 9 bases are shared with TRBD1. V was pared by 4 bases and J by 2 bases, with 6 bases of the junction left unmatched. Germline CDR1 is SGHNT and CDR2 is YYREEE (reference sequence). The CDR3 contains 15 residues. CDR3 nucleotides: TGTGCCAGCAGCCGTTACAGGGGGCCCAACTATGGCTACACCTTC. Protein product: CASSRYRGPNYGYTF.

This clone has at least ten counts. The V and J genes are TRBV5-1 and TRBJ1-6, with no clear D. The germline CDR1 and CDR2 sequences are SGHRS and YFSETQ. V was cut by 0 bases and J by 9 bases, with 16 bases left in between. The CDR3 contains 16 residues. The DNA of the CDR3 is TGCGCCAGCAGCTTGGGGCAGGAATCCAATGGTTCACCCCTCCACTTT. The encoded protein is CASSLGQESNGSPLHF.

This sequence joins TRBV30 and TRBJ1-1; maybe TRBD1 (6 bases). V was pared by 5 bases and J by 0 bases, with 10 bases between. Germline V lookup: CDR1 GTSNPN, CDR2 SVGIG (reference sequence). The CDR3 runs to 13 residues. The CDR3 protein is CAWHRDMNTEAFF. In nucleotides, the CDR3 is TGTGCCTGGCACAGGGACATGAACACTGAAGCTTTCTTT.

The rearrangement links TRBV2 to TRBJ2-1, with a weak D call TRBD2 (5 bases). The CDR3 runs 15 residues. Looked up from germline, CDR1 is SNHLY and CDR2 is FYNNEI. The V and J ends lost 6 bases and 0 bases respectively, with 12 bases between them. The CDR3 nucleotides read TGTGCCAGCAGAATCCGGGATCTCTCCTACAATGAGCAGTTCTTC. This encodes CASRIRDLSYNEQFF.

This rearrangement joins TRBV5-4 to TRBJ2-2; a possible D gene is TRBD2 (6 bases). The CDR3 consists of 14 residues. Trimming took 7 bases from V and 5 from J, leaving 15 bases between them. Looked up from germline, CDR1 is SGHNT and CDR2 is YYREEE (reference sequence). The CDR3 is CASAPTRRTGELFF. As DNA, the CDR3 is TGTGCCAGCGCGCCGACTAGAAGGACCGGGGAGCTGTTTTTT.

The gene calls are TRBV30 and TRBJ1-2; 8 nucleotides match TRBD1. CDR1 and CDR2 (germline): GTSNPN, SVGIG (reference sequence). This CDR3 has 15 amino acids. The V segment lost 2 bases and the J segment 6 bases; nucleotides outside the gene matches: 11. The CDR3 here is CAWSRQGLASHGYTF. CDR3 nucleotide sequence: TGTGCCTGGAGTCGACAGGGGTTAGCGAGTCATGGCTACACCTTC.

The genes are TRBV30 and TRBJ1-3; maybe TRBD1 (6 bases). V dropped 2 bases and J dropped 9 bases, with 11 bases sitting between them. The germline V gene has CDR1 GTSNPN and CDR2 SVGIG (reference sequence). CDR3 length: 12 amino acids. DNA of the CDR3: TGTGCCTGGAGTTCGACAGGTTTCACCATATATTTT. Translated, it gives CAWSSTGFTIYF.

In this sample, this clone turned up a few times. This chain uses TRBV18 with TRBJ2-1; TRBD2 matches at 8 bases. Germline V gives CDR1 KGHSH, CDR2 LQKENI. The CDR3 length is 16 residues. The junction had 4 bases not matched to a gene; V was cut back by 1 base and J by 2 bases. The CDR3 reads CASSPRGGGTYNEQFF. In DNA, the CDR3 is TGTGCCAGCTCACCACGCGGCGGGGGGACCTACAATGAGCAGTTCTTC.

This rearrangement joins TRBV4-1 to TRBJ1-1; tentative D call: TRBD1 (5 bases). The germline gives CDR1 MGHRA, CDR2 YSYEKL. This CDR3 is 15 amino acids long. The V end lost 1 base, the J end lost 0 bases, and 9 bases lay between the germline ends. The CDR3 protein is CASSQVDRVNTEAFF. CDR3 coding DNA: TGCGCCAGCAGCCAAGTAGACAGAGTGAACACTGAAGCTTTCTTT.

DNA for the CDR3: TGTGCCAGCAGCGTAGGGAGGCTCTCCTATAATTCACCCCTCCACTTT. Residues: CASSVGRLSYNSPLHF. The chain employs TRBV9 and TRBJ1-6; no clear D gene. Trimming cost V 0 bases and J 0 bases, with 7 bases left between them. CDR1 and CDR2 (germline): SGDLS, YYNGEE. The CDR3 is made up of 16 amino acids.

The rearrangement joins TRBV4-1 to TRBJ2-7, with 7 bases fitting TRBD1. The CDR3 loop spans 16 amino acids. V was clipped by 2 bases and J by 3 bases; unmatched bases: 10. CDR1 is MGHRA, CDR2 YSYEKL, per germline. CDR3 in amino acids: CASSQRLGQELYEQYF. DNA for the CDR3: TGCGCCAGCAGCCAACGGTTAGGACAGGAACTCTACGAGCAGTACTTC.

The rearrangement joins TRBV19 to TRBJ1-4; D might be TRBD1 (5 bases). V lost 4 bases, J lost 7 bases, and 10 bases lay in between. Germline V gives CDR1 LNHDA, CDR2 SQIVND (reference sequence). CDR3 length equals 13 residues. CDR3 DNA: TGTGCCAGTAGTACCGAAAGGGGTGAAAAACTGTTTTTT. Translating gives CASSTERGEKLFF.

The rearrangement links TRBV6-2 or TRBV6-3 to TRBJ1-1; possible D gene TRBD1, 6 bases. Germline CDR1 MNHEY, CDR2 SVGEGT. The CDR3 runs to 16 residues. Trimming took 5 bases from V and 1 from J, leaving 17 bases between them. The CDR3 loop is CASSVTLRDKNTEAFF. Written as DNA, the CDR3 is TGTGCCAGCAGTGTGACGTTACGGGACAAGAACACTGAAGCTTTCTTT.

The CDR3 bases are TGTGCCAGCCGCTCACTCGGGACAGAAGCCTACCCCTACGAGCAGTACTTC. Translating gives CASRSLGTEAYPYEQYF. The J gene is TRBJ2-7, the V gene TRBV5-6; 7 positions match TRBD1. V gave up 7 bases and J gave up 2 bases; unmatched junction bases: 18. The CDR3 is 17 amino acids. The germline V gene encodes CDR1 SGHDT and CDR2 YYEEEE.

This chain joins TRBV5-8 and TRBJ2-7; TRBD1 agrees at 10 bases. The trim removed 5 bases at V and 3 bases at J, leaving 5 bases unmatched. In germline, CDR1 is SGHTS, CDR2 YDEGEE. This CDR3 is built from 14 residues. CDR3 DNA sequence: TGTGCCAGCAGTCCGGGGACAGGGGTCTACGAGCAGTACTTC. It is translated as CASSPGTGVYEQYF.

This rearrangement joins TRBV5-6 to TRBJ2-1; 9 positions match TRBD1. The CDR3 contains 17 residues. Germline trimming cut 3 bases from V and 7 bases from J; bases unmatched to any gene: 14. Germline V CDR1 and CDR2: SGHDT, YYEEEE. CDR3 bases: TGTGCCAGCAGCTCCTATGGGACAGGGCGGATCGGGAATGAGCAGTTCTTC. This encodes CASSSYGTGRIGNEQFF.

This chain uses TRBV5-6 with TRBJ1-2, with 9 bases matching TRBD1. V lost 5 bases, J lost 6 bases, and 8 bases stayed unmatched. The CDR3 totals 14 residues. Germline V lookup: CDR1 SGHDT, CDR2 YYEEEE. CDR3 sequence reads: CASSTGTGYHGYTF. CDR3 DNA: TGTGCCAGCAGTACCGGGACAGGGTATCATGGCTACACCTTC. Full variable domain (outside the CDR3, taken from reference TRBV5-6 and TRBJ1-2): DAGVTQSPTHLIKTRGQQVTLRCSPKSGHDTVSWYQQALGQGPQFIFQYYEEEERQRGNFPDRFSGHQFPNYSSELNVNALLLGDSALYLCASSTGTGYHGYTFGSGTRLTVV.

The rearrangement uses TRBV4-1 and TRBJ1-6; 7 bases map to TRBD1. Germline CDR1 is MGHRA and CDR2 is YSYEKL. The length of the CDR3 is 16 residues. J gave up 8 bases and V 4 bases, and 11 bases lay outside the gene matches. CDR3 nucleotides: TGCGCCAGCAGCCCTCCTACGGACAGGCCTTATTCACCCCTCCACTTT. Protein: CASSPPTDRPYSPLHF.

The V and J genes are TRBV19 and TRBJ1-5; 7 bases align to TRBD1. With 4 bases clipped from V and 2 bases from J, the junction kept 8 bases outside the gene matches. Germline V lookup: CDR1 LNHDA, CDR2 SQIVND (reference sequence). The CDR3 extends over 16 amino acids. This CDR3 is CASSRTGAEGNQPQHF. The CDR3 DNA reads TGTGCCAGTAGTAGGACAGGTGCTGAGGGCAATCAGCCCCAGCATTTT.

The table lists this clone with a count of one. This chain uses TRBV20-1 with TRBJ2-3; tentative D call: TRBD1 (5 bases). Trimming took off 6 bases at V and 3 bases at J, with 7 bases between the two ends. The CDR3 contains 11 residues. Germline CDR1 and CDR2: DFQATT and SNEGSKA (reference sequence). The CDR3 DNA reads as TGCAGTGCCGACAGTACAGATACGCAGTATTTT. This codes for CSADSTDTQYF.

The CDR3 protein is CAWSVSQYGYTF. CDR3 in DNA: TGTGCCTGGAGTGTTTCCCAGTATGGCTACACCTTC. The chain has TRBV30 and TRBJ1-2; no firm D call. The CDR3 length is 12 residues. CDR1 and CDR2 from the germline V gene are GTSNPN and SVGIG (reference sequence). V lost 0 bases and J lost 5, with 7 bases in between.

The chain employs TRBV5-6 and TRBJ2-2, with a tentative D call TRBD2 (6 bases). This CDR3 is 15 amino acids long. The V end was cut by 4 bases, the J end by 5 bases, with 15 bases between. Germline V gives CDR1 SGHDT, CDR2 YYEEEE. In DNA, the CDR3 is TGTGCCAGCAGCAAGGATATCCGGGGGACCGGGGAGCTGTTTTTT. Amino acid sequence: CASSKDIRGTGELFF.

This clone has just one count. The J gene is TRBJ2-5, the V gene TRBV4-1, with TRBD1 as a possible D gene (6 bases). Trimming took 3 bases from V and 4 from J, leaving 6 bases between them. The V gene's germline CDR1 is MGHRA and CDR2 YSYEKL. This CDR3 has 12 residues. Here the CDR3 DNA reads TGCGCCAGCAGCCAGGACAGAGAGACCCAGTACTTC. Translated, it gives CASSQDRETQYF.

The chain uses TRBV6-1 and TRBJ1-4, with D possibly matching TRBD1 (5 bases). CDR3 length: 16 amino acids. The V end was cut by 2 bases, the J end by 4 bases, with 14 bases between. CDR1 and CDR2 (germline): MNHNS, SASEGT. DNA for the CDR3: TGTGCCAGCAGTGAATGGAGGGGCCGGAATAATGAAAAACTGTTTTTT. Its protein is CASSEWRGRNNEKLFF.

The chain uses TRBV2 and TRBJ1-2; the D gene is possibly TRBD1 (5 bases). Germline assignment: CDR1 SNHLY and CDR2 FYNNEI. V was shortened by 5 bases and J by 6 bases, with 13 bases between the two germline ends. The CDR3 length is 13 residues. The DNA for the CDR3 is TGTGCCAGCAGTCCAGGGTGGTTTGATGGCTACACCTTC. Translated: CASSPGWFDGYTF. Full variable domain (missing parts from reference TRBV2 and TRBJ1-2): EPEVTQTPSHQVTQMGQEVILRCVPISNHLYFYWYRQILGQKVEFLVSFYNNEISEKSEIFDDQFSVERPDGSNFTLKIRSTKLEDSAMYFCASSPGWFDGYTFGSGTRLTVV.

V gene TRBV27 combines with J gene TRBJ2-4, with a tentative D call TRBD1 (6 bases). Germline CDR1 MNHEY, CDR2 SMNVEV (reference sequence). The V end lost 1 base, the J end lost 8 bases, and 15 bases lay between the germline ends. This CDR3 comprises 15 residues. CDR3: CASSLYTGPMDIQYF. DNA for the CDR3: TGTGCCAGCAGTTTATATACAGGGCCAATGGACATTCAGTACTTC.

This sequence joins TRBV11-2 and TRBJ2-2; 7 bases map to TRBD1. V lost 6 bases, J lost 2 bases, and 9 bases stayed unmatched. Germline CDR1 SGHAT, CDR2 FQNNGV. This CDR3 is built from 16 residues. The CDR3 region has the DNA TGTGCCAGCAGTTCTTACAGGGGCCAAAACACCGGGGAGCTGTTTTTT. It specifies CASSSYRGQNTGELFF.

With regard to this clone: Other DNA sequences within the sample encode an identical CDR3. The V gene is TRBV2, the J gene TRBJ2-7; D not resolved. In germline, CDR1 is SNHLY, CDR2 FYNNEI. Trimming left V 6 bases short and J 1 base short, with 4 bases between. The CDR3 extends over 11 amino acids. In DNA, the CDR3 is TGTGCCAGCAGGCAGTCCTACGAGCAGTACTTC. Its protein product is CASRQSYEQYF.